The clone carrying this TCR beta chain occurred many times. Its antigen is as yet unknown. The authors made TCR cDNA by 5'RACE template switching, adding a universal primer site and UMIs. TCRdb re-called the 5' RACE reads with MiXCR, one entry per CDR3 protein. This sample has about 260,000 distinct CDR3 sequences, with about 3.7% found just once. These data originate in a study of T cells after yellow fever vaccination. The J segment lost 0 bases and the V segment lost 1 base, leaving 4 bases of the junction unmatched. Germline CDR1 and CDR2: LGHNA and YSLEER. CDR3 length: 16 amino acids. Study observations and caveats: The secondary response was weaker but peaked faster, day 5 versus 15. Reappearance after the booster was observed for most primary-vaccination clones (about 95% CD4, over 75% CD8).

V and J are TRBV4-3 and TRBJ1-1, with TRBD1 matching 8 bases. The sequenced sample was PBMCs, obtained 15 days after the yellow fever booster vaccination. This TCR was recovered from a man in his late teens or twenties who received the YFV17D yellow fever vaccine. The DNA for the CDR3 is TGCGCCAGCAGCCAAGCTGACAGGGGAATGAACACTGAAGCTTTCTTT. Its protein is CASSQADRGMNTEAFF.